This note documents a single T cell receptor beta chain sequence. The antigen remains unidentified. Trimming took 4 bases from V and 4 from J, leaving 6 bases between them. CDR1 and CDR2 from the germline V gene are DFQATT and SNEGSKA (reference sequence). CDR3 length: 11 residues. The sample originates from a study of beta chain features in type 1 diabetes. Expressed TCRB transcripts were sequenced after all isolated RNA was converted to cDNA. Naive, central memory and regulatory T cell samples yielded roughly 3.5 million reads on average. TCRdb's table, derived via immunoSEQ multiplex PCR, lists solely in-frame clones and lacks some. This table holds about 900,000 clones, about a sixth found once. Study-level findings and limits: Naive, central memory and regulatory TCRB repertoires appeared more similar among patients than healthy donors.

A heparinised blood draw that averaged around 100 mL was obtained once from each donor. Sorting based on CD45RO/CCR7/CD25/CD127/CD95/CD27 separated CD4+ naive, central memory, regulatory and stem cell-like memory cells. This sequence originates from a young woman in good health. Sample: naive CD4+ T cells from blood. The chain carries TRBV20-1 and TRBJ2-3; unclear D gene. The CDR3 DNA reads TGCAGTGCTACGAAGGCAGATACGCAGTATTTT. This codes for CSATKADTQYF.